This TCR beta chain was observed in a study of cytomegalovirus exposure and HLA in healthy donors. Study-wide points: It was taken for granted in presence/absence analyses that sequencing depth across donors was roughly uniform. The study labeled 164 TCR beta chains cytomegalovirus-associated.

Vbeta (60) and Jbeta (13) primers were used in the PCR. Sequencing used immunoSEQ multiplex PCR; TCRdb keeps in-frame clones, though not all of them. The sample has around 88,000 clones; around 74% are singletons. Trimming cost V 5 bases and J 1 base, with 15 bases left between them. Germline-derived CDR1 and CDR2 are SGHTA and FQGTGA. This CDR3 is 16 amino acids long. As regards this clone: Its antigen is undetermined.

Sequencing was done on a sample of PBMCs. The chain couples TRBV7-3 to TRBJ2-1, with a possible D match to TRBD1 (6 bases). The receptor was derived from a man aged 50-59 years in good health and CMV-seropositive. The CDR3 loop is CASSPSLGGSYNEQFF. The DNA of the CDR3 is TGTGCCAGCAGCCCAAGCCTAGGGGGATCCTACAATGAGCAGTTCTTC.